This T cell receptor beta chain was sequenced in a study of shared clonotypes between healthy human individuals. CDR3 length: 14 amino acids. Trimming took 7 bases from V and 8 from J; bases not matched to a gene: 6. From germline, CDR1 is MNHNS and CDR2 SASEGT. Here immunoSEQ multiplex PCR was the method, and the copy in TCRdb shows in-frame clones only, minus some. The sample carries 2 million to 2.5 million clones, 95% recorded once. The chain combines TRBV6-1 with TRBJ1-6, with TRBD1 matching 9 bases. This receptor was identified in a man younger than 35 in good health. Sequencing was done on a sample of naive CD4+ T cells sorted from blood. Subset of the sample: CD45RA+ positively selected. The CDR3 reads CASTSTGGDSPLHF. The CDR3 DNA reads as TGTGCCAGCACCTCGACAGGGGGAGATTCACCCCTCCACTTT.